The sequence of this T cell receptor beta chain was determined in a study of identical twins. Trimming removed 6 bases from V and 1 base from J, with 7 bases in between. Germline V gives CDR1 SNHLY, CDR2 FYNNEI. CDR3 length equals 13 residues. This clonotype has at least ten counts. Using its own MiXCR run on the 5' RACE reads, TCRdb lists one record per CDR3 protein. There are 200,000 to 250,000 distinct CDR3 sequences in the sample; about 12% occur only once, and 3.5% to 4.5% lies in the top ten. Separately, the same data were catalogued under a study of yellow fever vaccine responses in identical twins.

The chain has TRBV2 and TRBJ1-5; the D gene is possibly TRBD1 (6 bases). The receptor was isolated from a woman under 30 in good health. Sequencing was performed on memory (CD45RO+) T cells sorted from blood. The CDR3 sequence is CASSGQSNQPQHF. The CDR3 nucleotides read TGTGCCAGCAGCGGACAGAGCAATCAGCCCCAGCATTTT.